This T cell receptor (beta chain) came from a study of CXCR3-negative and CXCR3-positive naive CD8 T cells. Points from the study as a whole: Hydrophobicity was higher for TRB CDR3s found in CXCR3-positive naive cells than in CXCR3-negative naive cells. Naive CXCR3-negative cells resembled naive CXCR3-positive cells in TRBV-TRBJ usage; memory cells differed.

UMI-labeled 5' RACE TRB cDNA libraries were prepared from the cells. TCRdb re-analyzed the 5' RACE reads; it lists each CDR3 protein once, without DNA. The table lists fewer than 90,000 distinct CDR3 sequences, with 0.6% to 0.7% in the top ten. CDR1 is SEHNR, CDR2 FQNEAQ, per germline (reference sequence). The CDR3 sequence is 12 residues long. For this clonotype: The antigen remains undetermined.

This TCR was recovered from a human donor in good health. Some clones in this sample may be carry-over from other donors' samples. The rearrangement joins TRBV7-9 to TRBJ1-1. The specimen sequenced was naive CXCR3+ CD8+ T cells from blood. Indicated subset: CD45RO-CCR7+CD27+CD95- naive CD8+ T cells expressing CXCR3 (TNR3+). CDR3 amino acids: CASSLDSPEAFF.